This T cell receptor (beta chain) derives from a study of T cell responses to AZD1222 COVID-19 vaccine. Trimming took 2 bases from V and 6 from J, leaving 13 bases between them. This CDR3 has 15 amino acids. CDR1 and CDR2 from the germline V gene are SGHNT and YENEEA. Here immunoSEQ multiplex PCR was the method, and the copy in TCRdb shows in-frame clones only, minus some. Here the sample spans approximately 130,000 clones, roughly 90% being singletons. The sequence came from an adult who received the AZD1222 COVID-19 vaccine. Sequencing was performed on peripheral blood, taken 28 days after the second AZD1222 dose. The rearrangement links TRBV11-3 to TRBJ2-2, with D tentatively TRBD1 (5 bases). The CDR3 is CASSLLVGAPGELFF. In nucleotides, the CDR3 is TGTGCCAGCAGCTTATTGGTAGGGGCCCCCGGGGAGCTGTTTTTT.